What follows is one TCR beta chain and its context. Authors' data handling: Reference gene primer amplification gave nucleated cell count estimates. Sequencing used immunoSEQ multiplex PCR; TCRdb keeps in-frame clones, though not all of them. V and J calls and clone size are those listed in that table; D and trimming were worked out from the DNA. The table lists some 320,000 clones, 85% of them singletons. This specimen belongs to a study of blood T cell repertoires in COVID-19. Study details: PBMCs, B-cell-depleted T cells, or T cells provided the cDNA or gDNA that made up the material.

The TCR sequence derives from a human donor in a cohort sampled during active COVID-19. Specimen: peripheral blood.

The CDR3 region is CASGGRQNTEAFF. The CDR3 DNA reads as TGTGCCAGTGGTGGGAGACAGAACACTGAAGCTTTCTTT. The chain links TRBV19 to TRBJ1-1; D call uncertain. This CDR3 region has 13 residues. Germline CDR1 LNHDA, CDR2 SQIVND (reference sequence). V lost 8 bases, J lost 1 base, and 11 bases lay in between.